The 17 T cell receptor beta chains reported below all come from one sample, sequenced in a study of human T cells and chemical hapten exposure. MiXCR, run by TCRdb on the RACE reads, gives a single entry per CDR3 protein. The profile shows some 120,000 distinct CDR3 sequences, 9.5% to 13% of them singletons. Regarding time point: patch test 1, 2 weeks after DPC sensitization. Described treatment: therapeutic diphenylcyclopropenone sensitization with weekly scalp DPC. The starting material was whole blood, obtained in connection with sensitization to the hapten diphenylcyclopropenone (DPC). These TCRs come from a woman aged 50 to 60 with alopecia areata. Some clones in this sample may be carry-over from other donors' samples.

This clonotype has only a few counts. The chain is built from TRBV28 and TRBJ1-1; D possibly corresponds to TRBD1 (5 bases). The V end was cut by 7 bases, the J end by 5 bases, with 17 bases between. The CDR3 has 14 residues. Germline assignment: CDR1 MDHEN and CDR2 SYDVKM. CDR3 amino acids: CASILGASWTEAFF. The CDR3 bases are TGTGCCAGCATCCTAGGGGCGTCGTGGACTGAAGCTTTCTTT. The full variable domain, completed using reference TRBV28 and TRBJ1-1, is DVKVTQSSRYLVKRTGEKVFLECVQDMDHENMFWYRQDPGLGLRLIYFSYDVKMKEKGDIPEGYSVSREKKERFSLILESASTNQTSMYLCASILGASWTEAFFGQGTRLTVV.

This chain links TRBV9 with TRBJ1-2; TRBD1 agrees at 8 bases. The CDR3 contains 15 residues. Trimming took 3 bases from V and 2 from J; bases not matched to a gene: 6. From germline, CDR1 is SGDLS and CDR2 YYNGEE. The DNA for the CDR3 is TGTGCCAGCAGCGGTGGGACAGGCACCAACTATGGCTACACCTTC. Protein: CASSGGTGTNYGYTF.

This clonotype was counted a few times. The V call is TRBV2, the J call TRBJ2-7; D possibly corresponds to TRBD2 (6 bases). The germline V and J ends were trimmed by 0 bases and 3 bases, with 12 bases remaining between them. There are 15 residues in the CDR3. Germline V gene sequence: CDR1 SNHLY, CDR2 FYNNEI. In DNA form, the CDR3 reads TGTGCCAGCAGTGAAGCGCTAGGGGACTTCTACGAGCAGTACTTC. It translates to CASSEALGDFYEQYF. Based on the CDR3 plus reference TRBV2 and TRBJ2-7, the full variable domain is EPEVTQTPSHQVTQMGQEVILRCVPISNHLYFYWYRQILGQKVEFLVSFYNNEISEKSEIFDDQFSVERPDGSNFTLKIRSTKLEDSAMYFCASSEALGDFYEQYFGPGTRLTVT.

The chain employs TRBV24-1 and TRBJ2-5; the D gene is possibly TRBD2 (6 bases). CDR3 length: 11 residues. The ends were cut back, 12 bases at V and 5 bases at J, with 12 bases in the middle. Germline-derived CDR1 and CDR2 are KGHDR and SFDVKD. The CDR3, as DNA: TGTGCCTCGGGAGCCGGTGAGACCCAGTACTTC. It encodes CASGAGETQYF.

V is TRBV25-1 and J is TRBJ2-5; D is possibly TRBD2 (6 bases). Germline V CDR1 and CDR2: MGHDK, SYGVNS. V lost 0 bases and J lost 3, with 11 bases in between. This CDR3 region has 15 residues. CDR3 in DNA: TGTGCCAGCAGTGAATACGGCCGGGAGAAAGAGACCCAGTACTTC. It specifies CASSEYGREKETQYF.

CDR3 nucleotide sequence: TGTGCCAGCAGTTCCCCCGGGACAGGGGGCTCAGGGGAGCAGTACTTC. It translates to CASSSPGTGGSGEQYF. The chain carries TRBV28 and TRBJ2-7; 12 bases match TRBD1. CDR3 length: 16 amino acids. The germline V gene has CDR1 MDHEN and CDR2 SYDVKM. Germline trimming cut 4 bases from V and 7 bases from J; bases unmatched to any gene: 11.

This clonotype was seen a handful of times. This rearrangement joins TRBV9 to TRBJ1-6; D gene unclear. CDR3 length: 15 amino acids. Germline V gives CDR1 SGDLS, CDR2 YYNGEE. Trimming removed 5 bases at V and 13 bases at J, with 22 bases between. CDR3 sequence: CASSHQPDPRGPLHF. The CDR3 region has the DNA TGTGCCAGCAGTCACCAGCCCGATCCTCGAGGGCCCCTCCACTTT.

In this sample, this clonotype turned up a few times. This sequence joins TRBV18 and TRBJ2-1; D is ambiguous. Trimming pared 3 bases from V and 0 bases from J, leaving 6 bases between. This CDR3 spans 14 amino acids. CDR1 KGHSH and CDR2 LQKENI come from the germline V gene. This chain's CDR3 is CASSPSSSYNEQFF. The CDR3 DNA reads TGTGCCAGCTCACCCAGTAGCTCCTACAATGAGCAGTTCTTC.

This clonotype was recorded at least ten times. This rearrangement joins TRBV11-2 to TRBJ1-4; no definite D call. In germline, CDR1 is SGHAT, CDR2 FQNNGV. Trimming took 2 bases from V and 4 from J, leaving 8 bases between them. The CDR3 spans 14 residues. The CDR3 reads CASSLSGGNEKLFF. The CDR3 nucleotides are TGTGCCAGCAGCTTATCTGGCGGTAATGAAAAACTGTTTTTT.

The rearrangement links TRBV28 to TRBJ1-3; D uncertain. Germline CDR1 reads MDHEN; CDR2 reads SYDVKM. V gave up 6 bases and J gave up 8 bases, with 17 bases separating them. The CDR3 is made up of 14 amino acids. CDR3 in amino acids: CASRIRALGDTIYF. DNA for the CDR3: TGTGCCAGCAGAATCCGGGCCCTAGGCGACACCATATATTTT.

This sequence joins TRBV12-3 or TRBV12-4 and TRBJ2-1; no firm D call. Trimming removed 5 bases at V and 11 bases at J, with 19 bases between. This CDR3 region has 14 residues. CDR3 sequence: CASSPRLRSHQQFF. DNA of the CDR3: TGTGCCAGCAGTCCCAGACTCCGTTCCCATCAGCAGTTCTTC.

This clonotype was counted many times. The rearrangement links TRBV7-9 to TRBJ2-7; 11 bases fit TRBD2. This CDR3 has 15 residues. Trimming removed 4 bases from V and 2 bases from J; junction bases left unmatched: 4. Germline-derived CDR1 and CDR2 are SEHNR and FQNEAQ (reference sequence). The CDR3 DNA reads TGTGCCAGCAGCTCCGGGACTAGCGGTGCCTACGAGCAGTACTTC. It yields the protein CASSSGTSGAYEQYF.

Only a few counts were recorded for this clonotype. The rearrangement uses TRBV3-1 and TRBJ1-1, with D uncertain. V was trimmed by 0 bases and J by 1 base, leaving 6 bases between them. Germline CDR1 is LGHDT and CDR2 is YNNKEL (reference sequence). The length of the CDR3 is 14 residues. The CDR3 DNA is TGTGCCAGCAGCCAAGAAACCCGGAACACTGAAGCTTTCTTT. It yields the protein CASSQETRNTEAFF.

This clonotype has just a few counts. The rearrangement links TRBV20-1 to TRBJ1-6, with 9 bases matching TRBD1. There are 16 residues in the CDR3. Looked up from germline, CDR1 is DFQATT and CDR2 is SNEGSKA (reference sequence). V dropped 4 bases and J dropped 0; count of bases not matched to a gene: 4. In DNA, the CDR3 is TGCAGTGCTAAACAGGGGGCAAGCTCCTATAATTCACCCCTCCACTTT. Amino acid sequence: CSAKQGASSYNSPLHF.

This clonotype has only a few counts. The V call is TRBV28, the J call TRBJ2-2; the D gene is possibly TRBD1 (6 bases). The germline V gene has CDR1 MDHEN and CDR2 SYDVKM. CDR3 length: 15 amino acids. V was clipped by 3 bases and J by 6 bases, with 14 bases between them. The CDR3 bases are TGTGCCAGCAGTTTCTGGCAGGGGAAGGCCGGGGAGCTGTTTTTT. This codes for CASSFWQGKAGELFF.

This clonotype was seen only a few times. The V and J genes are TRBV5-1 and TRBJ1-6; D perhaps matches TRBD1 (5 bases). This CDR3 comprises 14 residues. V was cut by 7 bases and J by 9 bases, with 17 bases left in between. Germline V gene lookup returns CDR1 SGHRS and CDR2 YFSETQ. The CDR3 DNA follows: TGCGCCAGCCGATTGACGACGGGGACTTCACCCCTCCACTTT. It specifies CASRLTTGTSPLHF. Drawing the rest from reference TRBV5-1 and TRBJ1-6, the complete variable domain is KAGVTQTPRYLIKTRGQQVTLSCSPISGHRSVSWYQQTPGQGLQFLFEYFSETQRNKGNFPGRFSGRQFSNSRSEMNVSTLELGDSALYLCASRLTTGTSPLHFGNGTRLTVT.

This clonotype has a handful of counts. This chain uses TRBV28 with TRBJ1-1; no definite D call. The CDR3 covers 12 residues. V lost 7 bases and J 4 bases, leaving 10 bases between the germline ends. Germline-derived CDR1 and CDR2 are MDHEN and SYDVKM. The CDR3 loop reads CASTLWGTEAFF. CDR3 in DNA: TGTGCCAGCACCCTGTGGGGCACTGAAGCTTTCTTT.